The sequence of this TCR beta chain was determined in a study of blood T cell repertoires in COVID-19 (dated by TCRdb to 2020 to 2022). Regarding the study in general: Samples from collaborators originated in the United States, Italy and Spain and spanned both the acute and convalescent phases of COVID-19. Where available, HLA class I and class II types were obtained from metadata supplied by the sample provider rather than from assay-based typing. The material from the prospective study consisted of cDNA or gDNA derived from T cells, B-cell-depleted T cells, or PBMCs. Samples were obtained from the ongoing ImmuneRACE study (first 160 participants) and from some 1,300 subjects provided by 6 global collaborators. The dataset comprised deeply sampled blood TCRbeta repertoires from subjects exposed to, actively infected with, or recovered from COVID-19. Nearly every sample came with metadata listing a de-identified subject ID, COVID-19 status, age in years and sex. The repertoires were released in a freely available public database meant as a resource for research on the immune response to SARS-CoV-2. On the study overall, not on this receptor specifically: Clinical and demographic metadata were provided uncurated, with the amount varying by source and participant.

For this clone: Which antigen it targets is not known. No base quality values were provided; no much bigger clone lies one nucleotide off.

Trimming removed 5 bases from V and 4 bases from J, leaving 15 bases between the germline ends. Via the germline V gene (reference sequence), CDR1 is LNHNV and CDR2 YYDKDF. Including the terminal cysteine and phenylalanine, the CDR3 comprises 14 residues. The kept DNA is CDR3 alone, 42 bases in frame from the first base. Participants in the prospective study were enrolled through a virtual design, were aged roughly 18 to 90 years, and lived in 24 United States geographic areas. In the prospective study, cohorts were assigned on the basis of participant-reported clinical history obtained from a screening survey and a study questionnaire. Recovered participants in ImmuneRACE Cohort 3 were defined by two consecutive negative NP/OP PCR tests, clearance by a healthcare professional, or resolution of symptoms. Each participant in the prospective study had whole blood, serum and a nasopharyngeal or oropharyngeal swab collected by mobile phlebotomists. Participants in the prospective study had the option to provide additional blood draws and questionnaires over a 2-month period. Prospective study blood samples were shipped either frozen or at room temperature before DNA extraction.

The immunoSEQ Assay, a bias-controlled multiplex PCR, was used to amplify TCRbeta CDR3 regions from genomic DNA. On the study's bioinformatics: The number of nucleated cells in each sample was estimated by amplification of reference gene primers within the assay. To quantify the absolute abundance of each unique TCRbeta CDR3 rearrangement, sequence reads were collapsed and filtered. For each sample, productive Simpson clonality was calculated as the square root of Simpson's diversity index over productive rearrangements. TCRdb took over this immuneACCESS table, retaining in-frame rearrangements with V and J assigned. Such tables are incomplete; in checked studies, under half of the missing clones stem from an unresolved V gene, and the remainder is unexplained. The DNA gave D and trimming, while V, J and clone size come from that table. Counted in this sample were hundreds of thousands of clones; 80% to 90% of them appeared once. 0.9% to 1.2% of the sample is in the top ten clones.

The sequenced sample consisted of PBMCs or T cells enriched from blood (not recorded which). The chain joins TRBV15 to TRBJ2-7, with TRBD2 as a weak D call on 5 bases. The source is a man between 25 and 39 years old who had recovered from COVID-19. In nucleotides, the sequence is TGTGCCACCAGCTTGGGGAGACGAGAATACGAGCAGTACTTC. Its coded protein is CATSLGRREYEQYF.